These 17 T cell receptor beta chains originate from one sample sequenced in a study of T cell responses to AZD1222 COVID-19 vaccine. The protocol was immunoSEQ multiplex PCR, while the TCRdb copy is restricted to in-frame clones and leaves out a portion. In the table there are 75,000 to 90,000 clones, around four fifths of which are singletons. The sequencing used peripheral blood, collected on day 0 of AZD1222 vaccination. The receptors come from an adult in good health.

The J gene is TRBJ2-7, the V gene TRBV11-2; D is possibly TRBD1 (6 bases). Deletions cut 5 bases from V and 1 base from J, with 12 bases between. This CDR3 contains 14 residues. CDR1 is SGHAT and CDR2 is FQNNGV in the germline V gene. CDR3 bases: TGTGCCAGCAGCCTCGGGACATCATCCTACGAGCAGTACTTC. Translation gives CASSLGTSSYEQYF.

This rearrangement joins TRBV6-6 to TRBJ1-5, with D perhaps TRBD1 (6 bases). The ends were cut back, 1 base at V and 2 bases at J, with 12 bases in the middle. The CDR3 loop spans 16 amino acids. The germline CDR1 and CDR2 sequences are MNHNY and SVGAGI (reference sequence). The CDR3: CASSYLPGEGNQPQHF. In nucleotides, the CDR3 is TGTGCCAGCAGTTACTTGCCAGGGGAGGGCAATCAGCCCCAGCATTTT.

The chain recombines TRBV10-3 with TRBJ1-1; TRBD1 agrees at 7 bases. The trim removed 7 bases at V and 4 bases at J, leaving 9 bases unmatched. Germline CDR1 is ENHRY and CDR2 is SYGVKD. The CDR3 is 14 amino acids. This CDR3 reads CAINRQGLRTEAFF. In DNA, the CDR3 is TGTGCCATCAACCGACAGGGACTTCGCACTGAAGCTTTCTTT.

The chain carries TRBV2 and TRBJ2-1; D gene ambiguous. V was trimmed by 0 bases and J by 4 bases, leaving 10 bases between them. The CDR3 contains 15 residues. Looked up from germline, CDR1 is SNHLY and CDR2 is FYNNEI. The CDR3 DNA reads as TGTGCCAGCAGTGAAGCACACAAGGTTTACAATGAGCAGTTCTTC. Protein product: CASSEAHKVYNEQFF.

The rearrangement uses TRBV5-1 and TRBJ2-2; D gene unclear. The CDR3 spans 14 residues. The V end lost 1 base, the J end lost 5 bases, and 9 bases lay between the germline ends. Germline V gene data show CDR1 as SGHRS and CDR2 as YFSETQ. CDR3: CASSLSPVTGELFF. The CDR3 DNA reads TGCGCCAGCAGCTTGTCCCCGGTTACCGGGGAGCTGTTTTTT.

This clone was recorded a few times. The CDR3 here is CASRTSGSSGDTQYF. CDR3 nucleotide sequence: TGCGCCAGCAGGACTAGCGGGAGTTCTGGGGATACGCAGTATTTT. The chain carries TRBV10-2 and TRBJ2-3; TRBD2 matches 12 bases. Germline V lookup: CDR1 WSHSY, CDR2 SAAADI. CDR3 length: 15 residues. V dropped 6 bases and J dropped 6; count of bases not matched to a gene: 7.

J is TRBJ2-1 and V is TRBV7-6, with TRBD2 matching 8 bases. Germline assignment: CDR1 SGHVS and CDR2 FNYEAQ. This CDR3 region has 16 residues. V was pared by 0 bases and J by 4 bases, with 5 bases of the junction left unmatched. CDR3 in amino acids: CASSLAGASGYNEQFF. CDR3 coding DNA: TGTGCCAGCAGCTTAGCGGGGGCTAGCGGGTACAATGAGCAGTTCTTC.

This chain uses TRBV24-1 with TRBJ2-1, with 9 bases lining up with TRBD1. Per the germline V gene, CDR1 is KGHDR and CDR2 is SFDVKD. This CDR3 contains 15 residues. V lost 11 bases, J lost 5 bases, and 12 bases stayed unmatched. The CDR3 protein is CAIGARTGDNNEQFF. CDR3 sequence (DNA): TGTGCCATCGGGGCCCGGACAGGGGACAACAATGAGCAGTTCTTC.

The V gene is TRBV28, the J gene TRBJ1-5, with D possibly TRBD1 on 5 matching bases. Germline lookup yields CDR1 MDHEN and CDR2 SYDVKM. The CDR3 length is 12 residues. The ends were cut back, 5 bases at V and 6 bases at J, with 8 bases in the middle. The CDR3 sequence is CASSGGAQPQHF. The CDR3 DNA is TGTGCCAGCAGTGGCGGGGCTCAGCCCCAGCATTTT.

The rearrangement links TRBV28 to TRBJ2-4; either TRBD1 or TRBD2 may supply D (5 bases each). The ends were cut back, 3 bases at V and 1 base at J, with 22 bases in the middle. Germline CDR1 is MDHEN and CDR2 is SYDVKM. The CDR3 spans 19 residues. CDR3 sequence: CASSFSGTRGVRAKNIQYF. The CDR3 DNA follows: TGTGCCAGCAGTTTCTCGGGTACGAGGGGAGTGCGGGCCAAAAACATTCAGTACTTC.

The chain employs TRBV11-2 and TRBJ2-7; TRBD2 matches 11 bases. V lost 1 base to trimming and J lost 2 bases; unmatched junction nucleotides: 4. The CDR3 has 16 amino acids. The V gene's germline CDR1 is SGHAT and CDR2 FQNNGV. The CDR3 region is CASSLGLAGGTYEQYF. The DNA of the CDR3 is TGTGCCAGCAGCTTAGGTCTAGCGGGAGGAACCTACGAGCAGTACTTC.

There are many counts of this clone. The CDR3 nucleotides read TGTGCCAGCAGCTGGGGACGGCCCCCAAGTAGCGTTGCTTTCTTT. Protein product: CASSWGRPPSSVAFF. The chain recombines TRBV3-1 (or the pseudogene TRBV3-2) with TRBJ1-1; D might be TRBD1 (5 bases). Trimming stripped 5 bases from V and 11 bases from J, with 24 bases between. Germline V gene sequence: CDR1 LGHDT, CDR2 YNNKEL (reference sequence). The CDR3 spans 15 residues.

This sequence joins TRBV3-1 (or the pseudogene TRBV3-2) and TRBJ2-7, with D maybe TRBD1 (5 bases). CDR1 and CDR2 from the germline V gene are LGHDT and YNNKEL (reference sequence). Trimming removed 4 bases from V and 2 bases from J, with 15 bases in between. CDR3 length: 15 residues. The chain's CDR3 is CASSPRTRNTYEQYF. CDR3 coding DNA: TGTGCCAGCAGCCCCCGGACAAGAAATACCTACGAGCAGTACTTC.

For the CDR3, the DNA is TGTGCCAGCTCTATTGGCCGGGGAGGAGAAAAACTGTTTTTT. Translated: CASSIGRGGEKLFF. The chain has TRBV6-5 and TRBJ1-4; D is unclear. Trimming removed 8 bases at V and 8 bases at J, with 18 bases between. CDR3 size: 14 residues. Per the germline V gene, CDR1 is MNHEY and CDR2 is SVGAGI.

The CDR3 loop reads CASSSRTGEETQYF. In DNA, the CDR3 is TGTGCCAGCAGCTCAAGGACAGGGGAAGAGACCCAGTACTTC. The chain recombines TRBV5-5 with TRBJ2-5, with TRBD1 matching over 9 bases. Germline V lookup: CDR1 SGHKS, CDR2 YYEKEE (reference sequence). The V gene end was trimmed by 3 bases and the J gene end by 3 bases; junction bases not matched to a gene: 3. This CDR3 comprises 14 residues.

This chain uses TRBV5-1 with TRBJ2-3; 10 nucleotides line up with TRBD2. Germline trimming cut 5 bases from V and 6 bases from J; bases unmatched to any gene: 6. The CDR3 is 14 residues long. The germline CDR1 and CDR2 sequences are SGHRS and YFSETQ. The CDR3 nucleotides read TGCGCCAGCAGTCCCGGACTAGCGGCTGATACGCAGTATTTT. Translating it yields CASSPGLAADTQYF.

The chain combines TRBV29-1 with TRBJ2-7, with 10 bases lining up with TRBD2. The germline CDR1 and CDR2 sequences are SQVTM and ANQGSEA. The trim removed 4 bases at V and 5 bases at J, leaving 5 bases unmatched. This CDR3 is 13 amino acids long. This CDR3 reads CSVVLAGYDEQYF. As DNA, the CDR3 is TGCAGCGTTGTACTAGCGGGATACGACGAGCAGTACTTC.